This T cell receptor beta chain was identified in a study of PD-1 blockade in classical Hodgkin lymphoma. This table comes from immunoSEQ multiplex PCR, and its TCRdb copy is limited to in-frame clones, with some not included. Counted here are some 22,000 clones, around 80% occurring once; the ten biggest clones make up about 15%. Every patient was affected by relapse after autologous stem cell transplantation, while exposure to brentuximab vedotin was not uniform. Germline CDR1 and CDR2: MDHEN and SYDVKM. The CDR3 length is 14 residues. V lost 2 bases to trimming and J lost 8 bases, with 13 bases between them.

The rearrangement uses TRBV28 and TRBJ2-1; D is unclear. Specimen: peripheral blood mononuclear cells (PBMCs), collected before the second cycle of nivolumab. This receptor was obtained from a human donor with classical Hodgkin lymphoma. The CDR3 loop reads CASSLAKDLDEQFF. The DNA of the CDR3 is TGTGCCAGCAGTTTAGCAAAGGATCTGGATGAGCAGTTCTTC.